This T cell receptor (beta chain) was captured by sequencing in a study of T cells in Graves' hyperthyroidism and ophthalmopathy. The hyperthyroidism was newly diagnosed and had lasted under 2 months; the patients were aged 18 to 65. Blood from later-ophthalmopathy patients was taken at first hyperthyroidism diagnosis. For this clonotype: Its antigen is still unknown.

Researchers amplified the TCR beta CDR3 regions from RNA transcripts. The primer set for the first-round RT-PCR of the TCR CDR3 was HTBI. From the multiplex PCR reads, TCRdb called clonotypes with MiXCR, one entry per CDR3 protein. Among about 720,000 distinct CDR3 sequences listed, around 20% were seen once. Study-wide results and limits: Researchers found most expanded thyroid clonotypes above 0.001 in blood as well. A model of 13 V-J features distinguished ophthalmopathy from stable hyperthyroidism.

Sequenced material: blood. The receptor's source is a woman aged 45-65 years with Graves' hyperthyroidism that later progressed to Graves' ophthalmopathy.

CDR3 residues: CASSLGSDNYNEQFF. The CDR3 DNA reads as TGTGCCAGCAGTTTAGGGTCAGATAACTACAATGAGCAGTTCTTC. The rearrangement links TRBV28 to TRBJ2-1; D not resolved. Between the trimmed V and J ends, which lost 2 bases and 3 bases, there was a span of 11 bases. The germline V gene has CDR1 MDHEN and CDR2 SYDVKM. The CDR3 extends over 15 amino acids.